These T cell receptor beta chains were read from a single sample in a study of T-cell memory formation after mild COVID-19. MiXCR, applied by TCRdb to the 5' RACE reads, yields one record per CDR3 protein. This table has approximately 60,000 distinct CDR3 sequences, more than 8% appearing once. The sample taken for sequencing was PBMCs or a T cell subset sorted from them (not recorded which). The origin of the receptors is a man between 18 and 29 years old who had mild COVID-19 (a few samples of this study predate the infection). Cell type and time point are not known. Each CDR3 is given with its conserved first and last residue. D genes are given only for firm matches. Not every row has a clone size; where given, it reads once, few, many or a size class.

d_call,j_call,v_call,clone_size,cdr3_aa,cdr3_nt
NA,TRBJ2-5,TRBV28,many,CASSSPGGGETQYF,TGTGCCAGCAGTTCCCCCGGGGGCGGAGAGACCCAGTACTTC
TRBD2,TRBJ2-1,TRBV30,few,CAWTAGGGNEQFF,TGTGCCTGGACTGCGGGAGGGGGCAATGAGCAGTTCTTC
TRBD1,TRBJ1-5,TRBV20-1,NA,CAGQGVGNQPQHF,TGCGCCGGACAGGGGGTAGGGAATCAGCCCCAGCATTTT
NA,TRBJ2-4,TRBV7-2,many,CASSLDHTIAKNIQYF,TGTGCCAGCAGCTTAGACCACACTATAGCCAAAAACATTCAGTACTTC
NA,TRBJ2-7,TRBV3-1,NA,CASSQVVTDTRF,TGTGCCAGCAGCCAAGTCGTGACTGACACTCGGTTC
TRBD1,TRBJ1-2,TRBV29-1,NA,CSVATGANYGYTF,TGCAGCGTCGCGACAGGGGCTAACTATGGCTACACCTTC
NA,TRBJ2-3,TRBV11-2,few,CASSPVDTQYF,TGTGCCAGCAGCCCGGTAGATACGCAGTATTTT
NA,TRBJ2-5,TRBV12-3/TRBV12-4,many,CASRLGGETQYF,TGTGCCAGCAGGCTAGGCGGGGAGACCCAGTACTTC
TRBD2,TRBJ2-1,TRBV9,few,CASSVDGASGGARNEQFF,TGTGCCAGCAGCGTAGATGGGGCTAGCGGGGGGGCCCGCAATGAGCAGTTCTTC
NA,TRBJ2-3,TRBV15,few,CATSRASRAPGTDTQYF,TGTGCCACCAGCAGAGCAAGCCGGGCCCCCGGGACGGATACGCAGTATTTT
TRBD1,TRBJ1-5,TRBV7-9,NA,CASSSPGGTGANQPQHF,TGTGCCAGCAGCTCCCCCGGAGGGACAGGGGCTAATCAGCCCCAGCATTTT
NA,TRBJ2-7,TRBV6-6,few,CASSEGFYEQYF,TGTGCCAGCAGTGAGGGGTTTTACGAGCAGTACTTC
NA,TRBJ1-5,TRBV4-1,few,CASSSDSANQPQHF,TGCGCCAGCAGTTCTGACAGCGCCAATCAGCCCCAGCATTTT
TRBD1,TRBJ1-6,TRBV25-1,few,CASRETGGDSPLHF,TGTGCCAGCAGGGAGACAGGGGGGGATTCACCCCTCCACTTT
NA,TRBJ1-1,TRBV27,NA,CASSLRGSDTEAFF,TGTGCCAGCAGTTTAAGGGGGTCGGACACTGAAGCTTTCTTT
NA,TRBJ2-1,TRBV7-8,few,CASSSLSINNEQFF,TGTGCCAGCAGCTCCCTATCAATCAACAATGAGCAGTTCTTC
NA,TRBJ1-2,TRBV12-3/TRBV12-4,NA,CASGFGRGRFGYTF,TGTGCCAGCGGTTTCGGCAGGGGAAGATTTGGCTACACCTTC
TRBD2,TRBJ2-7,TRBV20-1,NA,CSASRIAGGPTYEQYF,TGCAGTGCTAGCAGGATAGCGGGGGGGCCCACCTACGAGCAGTACTTC
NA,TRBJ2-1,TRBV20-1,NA,CSARSKQGSSYNEQFF,TGCAGTGCTAGATCGAAACAGGGTAGCTCCTACAATGAGCAGTTCTTC
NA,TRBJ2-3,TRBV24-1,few,CATGGDKDTDTQYF,TGTGCCACCGGGGGAGATAAAGACACAGATACGCAGTATTTT
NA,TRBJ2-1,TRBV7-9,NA,CASRPLIGGTQFF,TGTGCCAGCAGACCACTCATTGGGGGGACGCAGTTCTTC
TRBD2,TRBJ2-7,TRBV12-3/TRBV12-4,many,CASRSSGGAYEQYF,TGTGCCAGCAGATCTAGCGGGGGAGCCTACGAGCAGTACTTC
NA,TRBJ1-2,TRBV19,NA,CASSIDGAGNYGYTF,TGTGCCAGTAGTATAGATGGCGCAGGGAACTATGGCTACACCTTC
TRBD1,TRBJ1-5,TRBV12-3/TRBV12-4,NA,CASRDRVVQPQHF,TGTGCCAGCCGGGACAGGGTAGTTCAGCCCCAGCATTTT
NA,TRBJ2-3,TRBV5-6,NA,CASSDSGSTDTQYF,TGTGCCAGCAGCGATAGCGGTAGCACAGATACGCAGTATTTT
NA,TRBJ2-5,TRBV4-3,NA,CASSQDGPRETQYF,TGCGCCAGCAGCCAAGACGGTCCGAGGGAGACCCAGTACTTC
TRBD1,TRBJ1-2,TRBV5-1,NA,CASSLTGTDYGYTF,TGCGCCAGCAGCTTAACCGGGACAGACTATGGCTACACCTTC
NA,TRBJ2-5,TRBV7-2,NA,CASSLRAAGEETQYF,TGTGCCAGCAGCTTGAGGGCCGCAGGGGAAGAGACCCAGTACTTC
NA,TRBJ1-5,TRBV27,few,CASSLRGWGNQPQHF,TGTGCCAGCAGTTTAAGGGGTTGGGGCAATCAGCCCCAGCATTTT
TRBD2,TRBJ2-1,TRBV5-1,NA,CASSLLVAGSYNEQFF,TGCGCCAGCAGCTTGTTGGTAGCGGGATCCTACAATGAGCAGTTCTTC
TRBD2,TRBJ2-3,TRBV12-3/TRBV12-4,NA,CASISGGSTDTQYF,TGTGCCAGCATCAGCGGGGGGAGCACAGATACGCAGTATTTT
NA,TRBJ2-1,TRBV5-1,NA,CASSPGDGSSYNEQFF,TGCGCCAGCAGCCCGGGGGACGGGAGCTCCTACAATGAGCAGTTCTTC
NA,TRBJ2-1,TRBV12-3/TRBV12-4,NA,CASKTSNNEQFF,TGTGCCAGCAAAACTAGTAACAATGAGCAGTTCTTC
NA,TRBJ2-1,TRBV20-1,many,CSAYRVGEQFF,TGCAGTGCTTACAGGGTGGGCGAGCAGTTCTTC
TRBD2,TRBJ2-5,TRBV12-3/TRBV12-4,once,CASSPGGLHGETQYF,TGTGCCAGCAGCCCGGGGGGACTACATGGAGAGACCCAGTACTTC
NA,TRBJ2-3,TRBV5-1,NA,CASSLLIATDTQYF,TGCGCCAGCAGCCTCCTAATCGCCACAGATACGCAGTATTTT
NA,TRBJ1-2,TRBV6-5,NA,CASSYSGRGYGYTF,TGTGCCAGCAGTTACTCGGGAAGGGGCTATGGCTACACCTTC
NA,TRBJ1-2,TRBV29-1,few,CSVDGYGYTF,TGCAGCGTTGACGGGTATGGCTACACCTTC
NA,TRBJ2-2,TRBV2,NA,CASSLVTGELFF,TGTGCCAGCAGCCTTGTGACCGGGGAGCTGTTTTTT
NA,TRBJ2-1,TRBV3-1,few,CASSQYDNEQFF,TGTGCCAGCAGCCAATATGATAATGAGCAGTTCTTC
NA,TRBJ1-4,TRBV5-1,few,CASSLATGGGEKLFF,TGCGCCAGCAGCTTGGCCACCGGGGGCGGCGAAAAACTGTTTTTT
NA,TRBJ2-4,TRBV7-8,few,CASSPEGVSRRFEYF,TGTGCCAGCAGCCCAGAGGGGGTTTCCCGCCGTTTTGAGTACTTC
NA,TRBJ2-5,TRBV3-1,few,CASSQMNRNLETQYF,TGTGCCAGCAGCCAGATGAACAGGAACTTGGAGACCCAGTACTTC